Below, 21 T cell receptor beta chains from the same sample are listed, as sequenced in a study of T-cell reconstitution after alpha-beta-depleted transplantation in children. The library targeted TCRbeta and was prepared with unique molecular identifiers. TCRdb itself ran the PCR reads through MiXCR, one entry per CDR3 protein. The data contain some 220,000 distinct CDR3 sequences, approximately 10% of them singletons. This specimen was PBMCs from the stem cell graft donor, taken from the stem cell graft. These receptors all stem from a human donor who donated a stem cell graft to a child with acute lymphoblastic leukemia.

A few counts support this clonotype. V usage is TRBV9 and J usage is TRBJ1-2; tentatively, D is TRBD1 (5 bases). This CDR3 region has 14 residues. Between the trimmed V and J ends, which lost 0 bases and 8 bases, there was a span of 14 bases. CDR1 is SGDLS, CDR2 YYNGEE, per germline. CDR3 nucleotide sequence: TGTGCCAGCAGCGTAGGGCGGAGGGGTGGCGGCTACACCTTC. Translating gives CASSVGRRGGGYTF.

The chain links TRBV30 to TRBJ2-7; tentative D call: TRBD2 (6 bases). The CDR3 has 14 amino acids. The V end lost 0 bases, the J end lost 2 bases, and 11 bases lay between the germline ends. CDR1 is GTSNPN and CDR2 is SVGIG in the germline V gene (reference sequence). Here the CDR3 DNA reads TGTGCCTGGAGTGTACCGCGGGGCCCCTACGAGCAGTACTTC. Its protein is CAWSVPRGPYEQYF. Using reference TRBV30 and TRBJ2-7 for the parts outside the CDR3, the full variable domain is SQTIHQWPATLVQPVGSPLSLECTVEGTSNPNLYWYRQAAGRGLQLLFYSVGIGQISSEVPQNLSASRPQDRQFILSSKKLLLSDSGFYLCAWSVPRGPYEQYFGPGTRLTVT.

V is TRBV19 and J is TRBJ1-2; maybe TRBD1 (5 bases). The V and J ends lost 6 bases and 8 bases respectively, with 25 bases between them. The CDR3 contains 16 residues. The germline V gene encodes CDR1 LNHDA and CDR2 SQIVND (reference sequence). CDR3 amino acids: CASRDETQDRLQGYTF. CDR3 nucleotide sequence: TGTGCCAGTAGGGACGAAACTCAAGACAGACTTCAAGGCTACACCTTC.

The chain has TRBV11-2 and TRBJ1-1; D ambiguous. Germline V gene data show CDR1 as SGHAT and CDR2 as FQNNGV. This CDR3 contains 12 residues. Trimming cost V 5 bases and J 8 bases, with 12 bases left between them. The CDR3 sequence: CASSALWREAFF. The CDR3 DNA is TGTGCCAGCAGCGCCCTATGGAGGGAAGCTTTCTTT. Filled out from reference TRBV11-2 and TRBJ1-1, the complete variable domain reads EAGVAQSPRYKIIEKRQSVAFWCNPISGHATLYWYQQILGQGPKLLIQFQNNGVVDDSQLPKDRFSAERLKGVDSTLKIQPAKLEDSAVYLCASSALWREAFFGQGTRLTVV.

The CDR3 is CASSQDRTSDTQYF. CDR3 coding DNA: TGTGCCAGCAGCCAAGATAGGACTAGCGATACGCAGTATTTT. The chain is built from TRBV3-1 and TRBJ2-3; 8 positions agree with TRBD2. The CDR3 sequence is 14 residues long. With V trimmed by 0 bases and J by 6 bases, 2 bases remained unmatched. CDR1 is LGHDT, CDR2 YNNKEL, per germline (reference sequence).

CDR3 DNA: TGCAGTGCTAGGGACATAGCGGGGGCCTTCACCGGGGAGCTGTTTTTT. Its translation is CSARDIAGAFTGELFF. The chain is built from TRBV20-1 and TRBJ2-2; 9 bases line up with TRBD2. The germline gives CDR1 DFQATT, CDR2 SNEGSKA (reference sequence). This CDR3 has 16 residues. The J segment lost 4 bases and the V segment lost 3 bases, leaving 9 bases of the junction unmatched.

This clonotype has more than one count but fewer than ten. The rearrangement joins TRBV27 to TRBJ2-4, with D possibly matching TRBD1 (8 bases). The ends were cut back, 3 bases at V and 3 bases at J, with 24 bases in the middle. This CDR3 has 19 residues. The germline gives CDR1 MNHEY, CDR2 SMNVEV (reference sequence). CDR3 region: CASSFPRKLDREGKNIQYF. The CDR3 DNA is TGTGCCAGCAGTTTCCCCCGAAAATTGGACAGGGAGGGCAAAAACATTCAGTACTTC.

The gene calls are TRBV7-2 and TRBJ2-5; 9 bases are a match to TRBD2. J gave up 3 bases and V 2 bases, and 4 bases lay outside the gene matches. Germline values: CDR1 SGHTA, CDR2 FQGNSA. There are 15 residues in the CDR3. This CDR3 reads CASSLRGGAEETQYF. Written as DNA, the CDR3 is TGTGCCAGCAGCTTACGCGGGGGGGCCGAAGAGACCCAGTACTTC.

This clonotype showed up just a few times. Sequence at one end of the junction differs from germline and may be a read error. This rearrangement joins TRBV4-1 to TRBJ2-7, with a possible D match to TRBD1 (6 bases). Germline assignment: CDR1 MGHRA and CDR2 YSYEKL. The CDR3 has 14 amino acids. For the CDR3, the DNA is TGCGCCAGCACCCAAGGCGAAGGGGGCTACGAGCAGTACTTC. It codes for CASTQGEGGYEQYF.

CDR3 in amino acids: CSARDPRGEETQYF. The CDR3 DNA is TGCAGTGCTAGAGATCCGCGGGGGGAAGAGACCCAGTACTTC. V and J are TRBV20-1 and TRBJ2-5; 8 bases are a match to TRBD2. Germline V CDR1 and CDR2: DFQATT, SNEGSKA (reference sequence). The CDR3 sequence is 14 residues long. V lost 0 bases and J lost 3; bases outside the gene matches: 3.

Many counts were recorded for this clonotype. The chain links TRBV7-9 to TRBJ2-1; 8 bases line up with TRBD2. V lost 6 bases and J lost 7; bases outside the gene matches: 14. Germline-derived CDR1 and CDR2 are SEHNR and FQNEAQ (reference sequence). This CDR3 has 16 residues. CDR3 loop: CASSRSEGGGRNEQFF. CDR3 bases: TGTGCCAGCAGTCGATCCGAAGGCGGGGGGCGGAATGAGCAGTTCTTC.

This chain joins TRBV20-1 and TRBJ1-2, with TRBD1 matching 8 bases. V lost 4 bases and J lost 3; bases outside the gene matches: 7. This CDR3 comprises 14 residues. In germline, CDR1 is DFQATT, CDR2 SNEGSKA (reference sequence). This chain's CDR3 is CSATRTGWDYGYTF. Written as DNA, the CDR3 is TGCAGTGCTACCCGGACAGGGTGGGACTATGGCTACACCTTC.

This clonotype was counted ten times or more. The chain has TRBV5-5 and TRBJ2-5; maybe TRBD2 (5 bases). The CDR3 runs to 12 residues. Germline V gene lookup returns CDR1 SGHKS and CDR2 YYEKEE (reference sequence). V lost 7 bases, J lost 5 bases, and 12 bases lay in between. CDR3 region: CASFHGGETQYF. The CDR3 DNA follows: TGTGCCAGCTTCCATGGCGGGGAGACCCAGTACTTC.

In this sample, this clonotype turned up a few times. The chain has TRBV30 and TRBJ1-1; the D is unclear. Per the germline V gene, CDR1 is GTSNPN and CDR2 is SVGIG (reference sequence). V was pared by 2 bases and J by 1 base, with 8 bases between. The CDR3 loop spans 13 amino acids. CDR3 amino acids: CAWSTHTNTEAFF. In DNA, the CDR3 is TGTGCCTGGAGTACCCACACGAACACTGAAGCTTTCTTT.

V usage is TRBV6-5 and J usage is TRBJ1-2; perhaps TRBD1 as D (5 bases). Germline V gene lookup returns CDR1 MNHEY and CDR2 SVGAGI. The CDR3 is 17 amino acids. Trimming removed 0 bases at V and 0 bases at J, with 14 bases between. This CDR3 is CASSYSGQGTTNYGYTF. CDR3 nucleotides: TGTGCCAGCAGTTACTCCGGGCAGGGTACTACTAACTATGGCTACACCTTC.

This clonotype was counted a few times. The J gene is TRBJ2-2, the V gene TRBV14; no clear D. V dropped 1 base and J dropped 0 bases, with 6 bases sitting between them. There are 15 residues in the CDR3. CDR1 and CDR2 from the germline V gene are SGHDN and FVKESK. The CDR3 spells CASSQVQPNTGELFF. The CDR3 DNA reads TGTGCCAGCAGCCAAGTGCAGCCGAACACCGGGGAGCTGTTTTTT.

CDR3 amino acids: CAWTYRVRETEAFF. The CDR3 DNA reads TGTGCCTGGACGTACCGCGTAAGAGAGACTGAAGCTTTCTTT. The rearrangement joins TRBV30 to TRBJ1-1; D gene uncertain. This CDR3 contains 14 residues. CDR1 is GTSNPN, CDR2 SVGIG, per germline (reference sequence). V shed 4 bases and J shed 5 bases, with 17 bases lying between them.

V usage is TRBV5-1 and J usage is TRBJ1-5; 10 positions match TRBD1. Per the germline V gene, CDR1 is SGHRS and CDR2 is YFSETQ. CDR3 length: 15 amino acids. Unmatched junction bases numbered 5, after V lost 3 bases and J lost 5 bases. The CDR3 is CASSSSGTGDQPQHF. The CDR3 DNA sequence: TGCGCCAGCAGCTCCTCCGGGACAGGGGATCAGCCCCAGCATTTT.

The chain has TRBV4-2 and TRBJ2-7; D is possibly TRBD1 (5 bases). This CDR3 contains 15 residues. V gave up 4 bases and J gave up 6 bases, with 19 bases separating them. Per germline, CDR1 LGHNA and CDR2 YNFKEQ. The CDR3, as DNA: TGTGCCAGCAGCCCAAACCAGGGATCGGGTTTCGAGCAGTACTTC. This codes for CASSPNQGSGFEQYF.

This clonotype was seen a few times. The V gene is TRBV2, the J gene TRBJ2-5; the D gene is possibly TRBD2 (5 bases). Deletions cut 1 base from V and 2 bases from J, with 11 bases between. CDR3 size: 15 residues. The germline V gene encodes CDR1 SNHLY and CDR2 FYNNEI. CDR3 coding DNA: TGTGCCAGCAGTGAAGAGGGAGTCGGGCAAGAGACCCAGTACTTC. Its translation is CASSEEGVGQETQYF.

There are a few counts of this clonotype. The genes are TRBV7-9 and TRBJ2-1; no clear D gene. The V gene's germline CDR1 is SEHNR and CDR2 FQNEAQ (reference sequence). CDR3 length: 11 amino acids. V lost 6 bases and J 8 bases, leaving 8 bases between the germline ends. CDR3 in amino acids: CASSPAYEQFF. The CDR3 DNA reads TGTGCCAGCAGTCCCGCTTATGAGCAGTTCTTC.